The next 28 T cell receptor beta chains were all read from a single sample in a study of siplizumab effects on memory and regulatory T cells. Libraries were prepared by immunoSEQ multiplex PCR; TCRdb keeps only in-frame clonotypes and omits some of them. This sample has 100,000 or so clones, with around 94% found just once. The sequencing sample was made of Tregs sorted from blood. The origin of the receptors is a human donor in good health.

This chain links TRBV7-3 with TRBJ1-1; tentative D call: TRBD1 (6 bases). This CDR3 has 18 amino acids. V shed 5 bases and J shed 3 bases, with 25 bases lying between them. Germline V CDR1 and CDR2: SGHTA, FQGTGA. CDR3 sequence: CASSPAGGGLNLDTEAFF. The CDR3 DNA sequence: TGTGCCAGCAGCCCCGCGGGAGGGGGGCTCAATCTGGACACTGAAGCTTTCTTT.

The J gene is TRBJ2-1, the V gene TRBV7-7, with 11 bases identical to TRBD2. In germline, CDR1 is SSHAT, CDR2 FNYEAQ (reference sequence). V lost 5 bases to trimming and J lost 7 bases; unmatched junction nucleotides: 7. CDR3 size: 15 residues. As DNA, the CDR3 is TGTGCCAGCAGCCGAATAGCGGGAGGGGGTAATGAGCAGTTCTTC. Translation gives CASSRIAGGGNEQFF.

The chain links TRBV28 to TRBJ2-7, with D tentatively TRBD1 or TRBD2 (5 bases each). Trimming cost V 6 bases and J 7 bases, with 25 bases left between them. The CDR3 sequence is 16 residues long. The germline V gene has CDR1 MDHEN and CDR2 SYDVKM. CDR3 DNA: TGTGCCAGCAGCCAACCTCCGGGACCTCTTCGAAGGGAGCAGTACTTC. It yields the protein CASSQPPGPLRREQYF.

The chain joins TRBV6-1 to TRBJ1-6; D is unclear. CDR3 size: 13 residues. Germline V gene data show CDR1 as MNHNS and CDR2 as SASEGT. Trimming left V 5 bases short and J 9 bases short, with 11 bases between. CDR3 bases: TGTGCCAGCAGTACTGGGCGAATTTCACCCCTCCACTTT. It encodes CASSTGRISPLHF.

Here the CDR3 DNA reads TGTGCCAGCAGTCGTATGCACGGCTCCTACGAGCAGTACTTC. This codes for CASSRMHGSYEQYF. J is TRBJ2-7 and V is TRBV6-1; D call uncertain. With 5 bases removed from V and 0 bases from J, the gap between germline ends came to 11 bases. Germline assignment: CDR1 MNHNS and CDR2 SASEGT. The CDR3 has 14 residues.

A remark on this clone: In the same sample, other DNA sequences code for this CDR3. This sequence joins TRBV6-6 and TRBJ1-1, with 11 bases matching TRBD1. The CDR3 covers 15 residues. The V gene end was trimmed by 0 bases and the J gene end by 4 bases; junction bases not matched to a gene: 1. CDR1 is MNHNY, CDR2 SVGAGI, per germline (reference sequence). CDR3: CASSYSGTGGTEAFF. The CDR3, as DNA: TGTGCCAGCAGTTACTCCGGGACAGGGGGCACTGAAGCTTTCTTT.

The chain couples TRBV6-5 to TRBJ1-2; 9 nucleotides match TRBD1. After removal of 5 bases from V and 8 bases from J, the junction contained 9 bases not matched to a gene. Germline CDR1 reads MNHEY; CDR2 reads SVGAGI. The CDR3 loop spans 14 amino acids. Here the CDR3 DNA reads TGTGCCAGCAGTGCCACAGGGGGCGCGAAGGGCTACACCTTC. Translated: CASSATGGAKGYTF.

CDR3 residues: CASSRPRSSNYGYTF. The CDR3 DNA reads as TGTGCCAGTAGTAGGCCGAGATCCTCGAACTATGGCTACACCTTC. This chain uses TRBV19 with TRBJ1-2, with no clear D. V was clipped by 4 bases and J by 2 bases, with 14 bases between them. This CDR3 comprises 15 residues. The germline CDR1 and CDR2 sequences are LNHDA and SQIVND (reference sequence).

V is TRBV7-8 and J is TRBJ1-3, with a possible D match to TRBD1 (6 bases). This CDR3 is 19 amino acids long. Trimming took off 1 base at V and 0 bases at J, with 19 bases between the two ends. CDR1 is SGHVS, CDR2 FQNEAQ, per germline. This chain's CDR3 is CASSLGQGGIKPSGNTIYF. CDR3 nucleotide sequence: TGTGCCAGCAGCTTAGGCCAAGGGGGGATTAAGCCCTCTGGAAACACCATATATTTT.

The V and J genes are TRBV11-2 and TRBJ2-1; no firm D call. Germline CDR1 reads SGHAT; CDR2 reads FQNNGV. The CDR3 covers 13 residues. The ends were cut back, 5 bases at V and 4 bases at J, with 9 bases in the middle. CDR3 in amino acids: CASSQKSYNEQFF. In DNA form, the CDR3 reads TGTGCCAGCAGCCAAAAGAGTTACAATGAGCAGTTCTTC.

The V gene is TRBV28, the J gene TRBJ2-3, with D possibly being TRBD1 or TRBD2 (5 bases each). From germline, CDR1 is MDHEN and CDR2 SYDVKM. The CDR3 is made up of 17 amino acids. V dropped 3 bases and J dropped 6 bases, with 22 bases sitting between them. The CDR3 DNA is TGTGCCAGCAGTTTTGGACGGAGAGGGGTTGTATCGGATACGCAGTATTTT. Translating it yields CASSFGRRGVVSDTQYF.

The V call is TRBV29-1, the J call TRBJ1-1; D ambiguous. V was pared by 4 bases and J by 1 base, with 7 bases between. Germline CDR1 and CDR2: SQVTM and ANQGSEA. CDR3 length: 12 amino acids. The CDR3 loop is CSVVAGNTEAFF. In DNA, the CDR3 is TGCAGCGTTGTAGCGGGGAACACTGAAGCTTTCTTT.

This clone was counted a single time. The chain links TRBV2 to TRBJ1-5; TRBD1 is a possible D gene (5 bases). The CDR3 is made up of 14 amino acids. Trimming left V 6 bases short and J 4 bases short, with 13 bases between. CDR1 is SNHLY, CDR2 FYNNEI, per germline. CDR3 DNA sequence: TGTGCCAGCAGGGTTGGGACGGTTAATCAGCCCCAGCATTTT. It yields the protein CASRVGTVNQPQHF.

This chain connects TRBV28 to TRBJ2-7; 8 bases map to TRBD2. CDR3 length equals 16 residues. The germline V gene encodes CDR1 MDHEN and CDR2 SYDVKM. Germline trimming cut 6 bases from V and 2 bases from J; bases unmatched to any gene: 12. The CDR3 region is CASSFRGGPATYEQYF. DNA of the CDR3: TGTGCCAGCAGCTTTCGGGGGGGACCGGCAACCTACGAGCAGTACTTC. Full variable domain (outside the CDR3, taken from reference TRBV28 and TRBJ2-7): DVKVTQSSRYLVKRTGEKVFLECVQDMDHENMFWYRQDPGLGLRLIYFSYDVKMKEKGDIPEGYSVSREKKERFSLILESASTNQTSMYLCASSFRGGPATYEQYFGPGTRLTVT.

The chain recombines TRBV5-1 with TRBJ1-4; D ambiguous. From germline, CDR1 is SGHRS and CDR2 YFSETQ. The CDR3 totals 18 residues. The V and J ends lost 2 bases and 5 bases respectively, with 22 bases between them. The CDR3 bases are TGCGCCAGCAGCTTAGAGTTCCTAGTTGGAGGCCCAAATGAAAAACTGTTTTTT. This gives the protein CASSLEFLVGGPNEKLFF.

Comments on this clone: As the CDR3 is not closed by the conserved phenylalanine or tryptophan, this likely results from a read error. The limits of the CDR3 on the DNA are not certain, so only TCRdb's listed CDR3 is given. The rearrangement joins TRBV7-2 to TRBJ2-7; no check of the table's D call, TRBD1, against the DNA was made. The length of the CDR3 is 12 amino acids, counting both ends. Germline assignment: CDR1 SGHTA and CDR2 FQGNSA. The chain's CDR3 is CASSLFGWDSVI.

This clone was counted a single time. The chain couples TRBV9 to TRBJ1-4, with 8 bases that match TRBD1. This CDR3 region has 13 residues. V gave up 3 bases and J gave up 7 bases; unmatched junction bases: 2. CDR1 is SGDLS, CDR2 YYNGEE, per germline. The CDR3 spells CASSADRGEKLFF. The CDR3 region has the DNA TGTGCCAGCAGCGCAGACAGGGGTGAAAAACTGTTTTTT.

This rearrangement joins TRBV9 to TRBJ1-2, with D possibly TRBD1 on 5 matching bases. This CDR3 region has 17 residues. From germline, CDR1 is SGDLS and CDR2 YYNGEE. Trimming pared 4 bases from V and 4 bases from J, leaving 23 bases between. The CDR3 is CASSKAGHRQRSYGYTF. DNA for the CDR3: TGTGCCAGCAGCAAAGCAGGCCACCGACAGAGATCCTATGGCTACACCTTC.

This chain's CDR3 is CASGGTSLSSDTQYF. The CDR3 DNA follows: TGTGCCAGTGGAGGGACTAGCCTTTCCTCAGATACGCAGTATTTT. V gene TRBV19 combines with J gene TRBJ2-3; 9 nucleotides agree with TRBD2. This CDR3 contains 15 residues. Trimming took 8 bases from V and 4 from J; bases not matched to a gene: 10. Per germline, CDR1 LNHDA and CDR2 SQIVND (reference sequence).

The J gene is TRBJ2-6, the V gene TRBV7-9; D not certain. The CDR3 sequence is 16 residues long. Germline loops: CDR1 SEHNR, CDR2 FQNEAQ (reference sequence). V lost 2 bases to trimming and J lost 0 bases, with 8 bases between them. This chain's CDR3 is CASSLLRISGANVLTF. DNA of the CDR3: TGTGCCAGCAGCTTACTCCGAATCTCTGGGGCCAACGTCCTGACTTTC.

The chain joins TRBV19 to TRBJ1-5; tentative D call: TRBD1 (6 bases). V lost 5 bases, J lost 2 bases, and 10 bases lay in between. The CDR3 is 14 residues long. From germline, CDR1 is LNHDA and CDR2 SQIVND (reference sequence). The CDR3 region is CASSLKGGNQPQHF. Written as DNA, the CDR3 is TGTGCCAGTAGTCTTAAGGGGGGCAATCAGCCCCAGCATTTT.

The rearrangement uses TRBV6-1 and TRBJ1-6; no reliable D call. Trimming left V 3 bases short and J 9 bases short, with 24 bases between. The V gene's germline CDR1 is MNHNS and CDR2 SASEGT. The CDR3 contains 18 residues. CDR3 DNA: TGTGCCAGCAGTGAGAGGAGGGTTCAAACCTTTTTCGCTTCACCCCTCCACTTT. Amino acids: CASSERRVQTFFASPLHF.

The chain joins TRBV7-8 to TRBJ2-1; 14 bases line up with TRBD2. CDR1 is SGHVS, CDR2 FQNEAQ, per germline. The CDR3 spans 16 residues. J was trimmed by 15 bases and V by 7 bases; bases with no gene match: 17. The CDR3 coding sequence is TGTGCCAGCACCTTCATGACTAGCGGGAGGGTCCTAGACGGGTTCTTC. As protein: CASTFMTSGRVLDGFF.

Only a few counts were recorded for this clone. This sequence joins TRBV4-1 and TRBJ1-1; unclear D gene. The CDR3 extends over 13 amino acids. Trimming took off 1 base at V and 1 base at J, with 4 bases between the two ends. Per germline, CDR1 MGHRA and CDR2 YSYEKL. The chain's CDR3 is CASSQARNTEAFF. DNA for the CDR3: TGCGCCAGCAGCCAAGCACGGAACACTGAAGCTTTCTTT.

The chain combines TRBV27 with TRBJ2-1; D may be TRBD1 or TRBD2 (5 bases each). This CDR3 contains 14 residues. V was trimmed by 8 bases and J by 2 bases, leaving 13 bases between them. In germline, CDR1 is MNHEY, CDR2 SMNVEV (reference sequence). CDR3 amino acids: CASRGDRTYNEQFF. Written as DNA, the CDR3 is TGTGCCAGCCGGGGTGACAGAACCTACAATGAGCAGTTCTTC.

V is TRBV6-1 and J is TRBJ2-7; D is undetermined. This CDR3 has 13 amino acids. Germline loops: CDR1 MNHNS, CDR2 SASEGT. V dropped 3 bases and J dropped 3 bases, with 9 bases sitting between them. The CDR3 region is CASSEGVFYEQYF. Here the CDR3 DNA reads TGTGCCAGCAGTGAGGGCGTATTCTACGAGCAGTACTTC.

The CDR3 region is CASSFGLAGAAETQYF. CDR3 DNA sequence: TGTGCCAGCAGCTTCGGACTAGCGGGTGCCGCGGAGACCCAGTACTTC. The rearrangement joins TRBV7-9 to TRBJ2-5, with 11 bases aligning to TRBD2. Germline V gene lookup returns CDR1 SEHNR and CDR2 FQNEAQ (reference sequence). The ends lost 3 bases at V and 5 bases at J; junction bases unmatched: 8. This CDR3 region has 16 residues.

The chain is built from TRBV6-1 and TRBJ2-7, with D hard to call. The CDR3 has 12 residues. V lost 3 bases and J lost 5, with 8 bases in between. Germline lookup yields CDR1 MNHNS and CDR2 SASEGT. The CDR3 is CASSDLGNEQYF. The CDR3 DNA is TGTGCCAGCAGTGATCTAGGGAACGAGCAGTACTTC.